Each of the 7 T cell receptor beta chains below was sequenced from the same sample in a study of blood T cell repertoires in COVID-19 (dated by TCRdb to the early 2020s). Receptor amplification or capture employed the immunoSEQ multiplex PCR assay. This is the immuneACCESS table as TCRdb keeps it, with only in-frame sequences that have V and J called. A part of the clones is gone; compared with another copy, unresolved V genes explain less than half, and the rest is unexplained. Here the sample has 50,000 to 60,000 clones; roughly 90% occur a single time. The ten top clones hold around 9.7% of the sample. The sequenced sample consisted of peripheral blood. These receptor sequences come from a woman over 75 with acute or convalescent COVID-19.

In DNA form, the CDR3 reads TGTGCCAGCAGCCAAGTACCGGGGACTAGCGGCTACGAGCAGTACTTC. Translated, it gives CASSQVPGTSGYEQYF. The chain recombines TRBV3-1 (or the pseudogene TRBV3-2) with TRBJ2-7, with TRBD2 matching over 11 bases. The CDR3 has 16 amino acids. V dropped 1 base and J dropped 3; count of bases not matched to a gene: 5. The V gene's germline CDR1 is LGHDT and CDR2 YNNKEL (reference sequence).

The chain is built from TRBV18 and TRBJ2-5; 8 nucleotides agree with TRBD2. The CDR3 spans 18 residues. The V gene's germline CDR1 is KGHSH and CDR2 LQKENI. The V gene end was trimmed by 0 bases and the J gene end by 0 bases; junction bases not matched to a gene: 9. CDR3: CASSPPARTSLYQETQYF. The CDR3 DNA reads as TGTGCCAGCTCACCACCGGCAAGGACTAGCTTGTACCAAGAGACCCAGTACTTC.

The chain is built from TRBV5-1 and TRBJ2-3; 8 nucleotides agree with TRBD1. The CDR3 length is 16 residues. Unmatched junction bases numbered 7, after V lost 4 bases and J lost 0 bases. Germline CDR1 is SGHRS and CDR2 is YFSETQ. Here the CDR3 DNA reads TGCGCCAGCAGCACGGGGACAGGCTCTAGCACAGATACGCAGTATTTT. This translates into CASSTGTGSSTDTQYF.

This clone was seen just once. This chain joins TRBV7-3 and TRBJ2-5; maybe TRBD2 (6 bases). V was cut by 1 base and J by 2 bases, with 17 bases left in between. The CDR3 contains 17 residues. The germline gives CDR1 SGHTA, CDR2 FQGTGA. The CDR3 DNA is TGTGCCAGCAGCTTAAAAGGAGGGCTGACGTATCAAGAGACCCAGTACTTC. It yields the protein CASSLKGGLTYQETQYF. The full variable domain, rest sourced from reference TRBV7-3 and TRBJ2-5, is GAGVSQTPSNKVTEKGKYVELRCDPISGHTALYWYRQSLGQGPEFLIYFQGTGAADDSGLPNDRFFAVRPEGSVSTLKIQRTERGDSAVYLCASSLKGGLTYQETQYFGPGTRLLVL.

This sequence joins TRBV27 and TRBJ1-3, with TRBD1 matching over 7 bases. Germline CDR1 and CDR2: MNHEY and SMNVEV (reference sequence). The CDR3 spans 14 residues. V lost 5 bases to trimming and J lost 3 bases; unmatched junction nucleotides: 4. CDR3 amino acids: CASSDRALGNTIYF. CDR3 in DNA: TGTGCCAGCAGTGACAGGGCTCTTGGAAACACCATATATTTT.

The chain uses TRBV20-1 and TRBJ1-2, with a weak D call TRBD1 (5 bases). V lost 4 bases and J 6 bases, leaving 9 bases between the germline ends. The germline V gene has CDR1 DFQATT and CDR2 SNEGSKA (reference sequence). The CDR3 has 11 residues. The CDR3 region is CSATGGNGYTF. DNA of the CDR3: TGCAGTGCTACCGGGGGTAATGGCTACACCTTC.

This chain uses TRBV4-1 with TRBJ2-3, with TRBD2 matching over 7 bases. Germline CDR1 MGHRA, CDR2 YSYEKL. The CDR3 loop spans 15 amino acids. J gave up 2 bases and V 1 base, and 3 bases lay outside the gene matches. Written as DNA, the CDR3 is TGCGCCAGCAGCCAAGGAAGCGGGGTCACAGATACGCAGTATTTT. Protein product: CASSQGSGVTDTQYF.